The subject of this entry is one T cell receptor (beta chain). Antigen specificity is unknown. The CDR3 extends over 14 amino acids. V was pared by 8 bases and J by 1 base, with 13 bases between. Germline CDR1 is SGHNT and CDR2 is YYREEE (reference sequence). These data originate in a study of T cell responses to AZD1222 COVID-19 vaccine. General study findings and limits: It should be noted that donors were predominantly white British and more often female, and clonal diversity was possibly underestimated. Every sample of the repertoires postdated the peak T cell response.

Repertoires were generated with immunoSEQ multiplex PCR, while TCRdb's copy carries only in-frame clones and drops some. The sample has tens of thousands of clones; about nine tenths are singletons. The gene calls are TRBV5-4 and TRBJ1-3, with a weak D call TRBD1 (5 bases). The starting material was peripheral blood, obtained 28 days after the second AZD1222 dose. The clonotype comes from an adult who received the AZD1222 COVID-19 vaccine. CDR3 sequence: CASTGLESGNTIYF. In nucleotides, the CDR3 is TGTGCCAGTACAGGTCTCGAGTCTGGAAACACCATATATTTT.